This T cell receptor (beta chain) was identified in a study of Ad26.COV2.S vaccination and SARS-CoV-2 variants (dated by TCRdb to the early 2020s). Describing the broader study: Vaccine-arm donors came from COV1001, a multicentre, randomized, double-blind, placebo-controlled phase I-IIa trial of Ad26.COV2.S in healthy adults. Investigators did not know the trial group allocation while performing experiments and assessing outcomes. Sequencing of the TCRbeta repertoire served to evaluate the specificity and breadth of SARS-CoV-2-reactive T cell receptors following Ad26.COV2.S vaccination. Dosing of Ad26.COV2.S was intramuscular, at either 5x10^10 or 1x10^11 viral particles, delivered as one shot or as two shots spaced 56 days apart. The TCR-sequenced set comprised approximately 30 samples: approximately 19 Ad26.COV2.S vaccine recipients, 5 placebo recipients and 8 SARS-CoV-2 convalescent individuals. Participants in the trial were split at random into five groups of five each, receiving low-dose or high-dose Ad26.COV2.S once or twice, or else placebo on both occasions. What the authors observed across the whole study: Non-spike TCR breadth was comparable between vaccine and placebo recipients, consistent with the vaccine containing only spike. The authors noted that the TCR breadth and depth analyses may have underestimated total T cell responses. Ad26.COV2.S recipients had higher spike-specific TCR breadth than placebo recipients (P = 0.0014). Comparing responses between vaccine doses or regimens was not something the study was powered to do. After vaccination, substantial breadth of spike-specific CD8+ and CD4+ T cell responses was reported.

Taken with the paper, the label for treatment or condition translates to: some 19 received Ad26.COV2.S at low or high dose, single or two shots; about 5 received placebo; per-sample allocation not given. Repertoires of vaccine and placebo recipients were sequenced from samples collected on day 63 after the first injection. Cohort 1b enrolled 25 or so adults aged 18-55 years at a single site in Boston, USA, between 29 July and 7 August 2020. Ad26.COV2.S consisted of a replication-incompetent adenovirus type 26 vector by which a prefusion-stabilized SARS-CoV-2 spike protein from the original Wuhan strain was expressed. The germline V gene encodes CDR1 MNHNY and CDR2 SVGAGI (reference sequence). Measured from the cysteine to the phenylalanine, the CDR3 is 15 residues long. Here the CDR3 DNA is all that survives: 45 bases in frame from base 1. V loses 2 bases of germline sequence and J loses 2 bases, and the interval between the two ends is 10 bases.

The immunoSEQ Assay was the method used to sequence TCRbeta CDR3 regions. After extraction, genomic DNA underwent amplification by bias-controlled multiplex PCR, followed by high-throughput sequencing. The authors processed their data as follows. To quantify the absolute abundance of every unique TCRbeta CDR3 region, sequences were collapsed and filtered. T cell fraction was estimated by normalizing TCRbeta template counts to usable DNA, which was measured by amplifying reference genes present in all nucleated cells. Repertoire TCRs were annotated as SARS-CoV-2-specific by exact matching of V gene, CDR3 amino acid sequence and J gene to a known reactive TCR set. MIRA supplied the reference SARS-CoV-2 TCR set, which was filtered for enrichment in COVID-19-positive ImmuneCODE repertoires so that public or cross-reactive TCRs were removed. Using the MIRA antigens, annotated TCRs were further analysed by specific ORF or by position within an ORF. Breadth was defined as annotated unique rearrangements over total unique productive rearrangements; depth was the summed frequency of those rearrangements. TCR breadth was compared between groups using two-sided Wilcoxon rank-sum tests. This is the immuneACCESS table as TCRdb keeps it, with only in-frame sequences that have V and J called. A part of the clones is gone; compared with another copy, unresolved V genes explain less than half, and the rest is unexplained. V, J and clone size derive from that table, while D and trimming were established from the DNA sequence. The sample has under 600,000 clones on record, around 89% of them singletons. The top ten clones comprise 1.7% of the sample.

As concerns this clone: This clone's antigen is unknown. No clone much larger than this one lies a single base away; base qualities are absent.

This clonotype was obtained from a person aged 18-60 years who received the Ad26.COV2.S COVID-19 vaccine or a placebo. The V and J segments used are TRBV6-6 and TRBJ2-1; 6 matching bases give a weak D call of TRBD2. Source: peripheral blood, taken in a trial of Ad26.COV2.S vaccine versus placebo. The sequenced DNA is TGTGCCAGCAGTTACGACGCGGGGACCTACAATGAGCAGTTCTTC. It codes for CASSYDAGTYNEQFF.